The 25 T cell receptor beta chains below were found in one sample sequenced in a study of beta chain features in type 1 diabetes. Expressed TCRB transcripts were sequenced after all isolated RNA was converted to cDNA. Produced via immunoSEQ multiplex PCR; TCRdb's table is partial and in-frame only. This sample carries about 290,000 clones, approximately 8% of them seen once, and the ten largest clones take more than 0.8%. The sample was central memory CD4+ T cells from blood. The source is a woman between 18 and 29 years old in good health.

This clone was observed once. CDR3 nucleotides: TGTGCCAGCAGTCGGACCCCTGATGAAGCTTTCTTT. Translating gives CASSRTPDEAFF. The rearrangement uses TRBV4-2 and TRBJ1-1; D unresolved. Germline loops: CDR1 LGHNA, CDR2 YNFKEQ. The CDR3 has 12 amino acids. V lost 6 bases, J lost 7 bases, and 12 bases lay in between.

This clone has just a few counts. The J gene is TRBJ2-1, the V gene TRBV28, with D maybe TRBD1 (5 bases). V gave up 4 bases and J gave up 3 bases, with 25 bases separating them. Germline V gene sequence: CDR1 MDHEN, CDR2 SYDVKM. This CDR3 is 19 amino acids long. CDR3 protein: CASSSPLDNVQRGYNEQFF. CDR3 DNA sequence: TGTGCCAGCAGTTCCCCCCTGGATAACGTCCAAAGGGGCTACAATGAGCAGTTCTTC.

This clone was counted only a few times. This chain uses TRBV29-1 with TRBJ1-4; TRBD1 agrees at 8 bases. Germline CDR1 reads SQVTM; CDR2 reads ANQGSEA. Germline trimming cut 6 bases from V and 6 bases from J; bases unmatched to any gene: 6. The CDR3 is 13 amino acids. The CDR3: CSVPDRAYEKLFF. The CDR3 DNA follows: TGCAGCGTCCCGGACAGGGCGTATGAAAAACTGTTTTTT.

This clone has a handful of counts. V usage is TRBV7-9 and J usage is TRBJ1-1; 8 bases line up with TRBD1. Losses at the gene ends were 4 bases for V and 5 bases for J; bases not matched to a gene: 12. Germline CDR1 SEHNR, CDR2 FQNEAQ (reference sequence). This CDR3 spans 16 amino acids. The chain's CDR3 is CASSSTRTGTETEAFF. CDR3 DNA sequence: TGTGCCAGCAGCTCCACCCGGACAGGGACGGAAACTGAAGCTTTCTTT.

This clone was observed a handful of times. The chain joins TRBV25-1 to TRBJ2-3; D remains unclear. The CDR3 spans 15 residues. Germline V gene sequence: CDR1 MGHDK, CDR2 SYGVNS. The V end lost 2 bases, the J end lost 5 bases, and 14 bases lay between the germline ends. The CDR3 DNA sequence: TGTGCCAGCAGTGAAAAAGGATCGGCTAGAGATACGCAGTATTTT. It specifies CASSEKGSARDTQYF.

The V and J genes are TRBV18 and TRBJ1-5; no definite D call. Germline loops: CDR1 KGHSH, CDR2 LQKENI. V dropped 0 bases and J dropped 2 bases, with 8 bases sitting between them. The CDR3 covers 15 residues. CDR3 loop: CASSPPGHGNQPQHF. CDR3 DNA: TGTGCCAGCTCACCACCGGGTCACGGCAATCAGCCCCAGCATTTT.

The table lists this clone with many counts. The J gene is TRBJ2-7, the V gene TRBV2; TRBD1 matches 7 bases. The germline CDR1 and CDR2 sequences are SNHLY and FYNNEI. J was trimmed by 3 bases and V by 6 bases; bases with no gene match: 8. There are 14 residues in the CDR3. The CDR3 reads CASRTGTDRYEQYF. The CDR3 DNA follows: TGTGCCAGCAGGACAGGGACCGACCGCTACGAGCAGTACTTC.

The sample holds a few counts of this clone. The chain employs TRBV7-9 and TRBJ1-2, with 7 bases aligning to TRBD1. The CDR3 is made up of 16 amino acids. Looked up from germline, CDR1 is SEHNR and CDR2 is FQNEAQ (reference sequence). The junction had 9 bases not matched to a gene; V was cut back by 1 base and J by 4 bases. The CDR3 DNA reads as TGTGCCAGCAGCTTAGTGGATAGACAGGGTAGCTATGGCTACACCTTC. This codes for CASSLVDRQGSYGYTF.

The J gene is TRBJ1-4, the V gene TRBV29-1, with D possibly being TRBD1 (6 bases). The CDR3 runs 13 residues. CDR1 SQVTM and CDR2 ANQGSEA come from the germline V gene. V was trimmed by 4 bases and J by 4 bases, leaving 10 bases between them. The chain's CDR3 is CSVATGNNEKLFF. DNA for the CDR3: TGCAGCGTTGCAACAGGGAATAATGAAAAACTGTTTTTT.

This clone was counted only a few times. This chain links TRBV29-1 with TRBJ1-3, with 11 bases aligning to TRBD1. V was pared by 8 bases and J by 3 bases, with 9 bases of the junction left unmatched. There are 15 residues in the CDR3. The germline CDR1 and CDR2 sequences are SQVTM and ANQGSEA. The CDR3 coding sequence is TGCAGCACCTCTGGGACAGGGGGTGGTGGAAACACCATATATTTT. The encoded protein is CSTSGTGGGGNTIYF.

V is TRBV28 and J is TRBJ1-3; 7 bases fit TRBD1. V shed 3 bases and J 1 base; nucleotides not matched to a gene: 12. The CDR3 is 18 residues long. The V gene's germline CDR1 is MDHEN and CDR2 SYDVKM. The CDR3, as DNA: TGTGCCAGCAGTTTTAGACATTGGACAGGAATTTCTGGAAACACCATATATTTT. This gives the protein CASSFRHWTGISGNTIYF.

The rearrangement links TRBV28 to TRBJ2-7, with 12 positions matching TRBD1. The CDR3 has 16 amino acids. With 6 bases clipped from V and 0 bases from J, the junction kept 6 bases outside the gene matches. From germline, CDR1 is MDHEN and CDR2 SYDVKM. CDR3 protein: CASSPGTGGPSYEQYV. The DNA for the CDR3 is TGTGCCAGCAGCCCCGGGACAGGGGGCCCCTCCTACGAGCAGTACGTC.

In its sample, this clone was seen many times. V usage is TRBV2 and J usage is TRBJ1-6; no definite D call. The CDR3 loop spans 14 amino acids. V lost 7 bases, J lost 5 bases, and 12 bases lay in between. CDR1 is SNHLY and CDR2 is FYNNEI in the germline V gene. CDR3 DNA sequence: TGTGCCAGCACAGAGCGACGTGATAATTCACCCCTCCACTTT. It yields the protein CASTERRDNSPLHF.

The rearrangement links TRBV2 to TRBJ2-5; D is ambiguous. Trimming left V 4 bases short and J 5 bases short, with 8 bases between. The CDR3 covers 12 residues. The germline CDR1 and CDR2 sequences are SNHLY and FYNNEI. The CDR3 sequence: CASSVNSETQYF. CDR3 coding DNA: TGTGCCAGCAGTGTAAACTCGGAGACCCAGTACTTC.

At least ten counts were recorded for this clone. V usage is TRBV30 and J usage is TRBJ2-1; D unclear. Trimming cost V 2 bases and J 7 bases, with 6 bases left between them. The CDR3 runs 11 residues. Germline-derived CDR1 and CDR2 are GTSNPN and SVGIG (reference sequence). The CDR3 nucleotides read TGTGCCTGGAGTTTCGGTAATGAGCAGTTCTTC. It codes for CAWSFGNEQFF.

This chain links TRBV18 with TRBJ2-7; 12 bases fit TRBD2. J lost 3 bases, V lost 2 bases, and 8 bases had no gene match. CDR3 length: 17 amino acids. The germline gives CDR1 KGHSH, CDR2 LQKENI. CDR3: CASSPLGLAGGRYEQYF. The CDR3 nucleotides are TGTGCCAGCTCACCATTAGGTCTAGCGGGAGGGCGCTACGAGCAGTACTTC. Full variable domain (outside the CDR3, taken from reference TRBV18 and TRBJ2-7): NAGVMQNPRHLVRRRGQEARLRCSPMKGHSHVYWYRQLPEEGLKFMVYLQKENIIDESGMPKERFSAEFPKEGPSILRIQQVVRGDSAAYFCASSPLGLAGGRYEQYFGPGTRLTVT.

The chain joins TRBV11-3 to TRBJ2-3; the match to TRBD2 covers 16 bases. This CDR3 spans 16 amino acids. V trimming: 1 base; J trimming: 8 bases; junction bases outside the gene matches: 3. Germline CDR1 and CDR2: SGHNT and YENEEA. CDR3 nucleotide sequence: TGTGCCAGCAGCTTAGCGGGACTAGCGGGAGGGGCTACGCAGTATTTT. Encoded protein: CASSLAGLAGGATQYF.

The sample holds a few counts of this clone. The chain has TRBV4-3 and TRBJ2-3, with TRBD2 matching 7 bases. The CDR3 is 17 residues long. J was trimmed by 3 bases and V by 4 bases; bases with no gene match: 13. Germline-derived CDR1 and CDR2 are LGHNA and YSLEER. The CDR3 bases are TGCGCCAGCAGCCTCCGCCCCGCGGGAGAGGGAACAGATACGCAGTATTTT. It is translated as CASSLRPAGEGTDTQYF.

This clone has more than one count but fewer than ten. The chain couples TRBV6-6 to TRBJ1-1, with a weak D call TRBD1 (6 bases). Germline CDR1 MNHNY, CDR2 SVGAGI (reference sequence). Trimming removed 6 bases at V and 3 bases at J, with 11 bases between. This CDR3 has 13 amino acids. CDR3 sequence (DNA): TGTGCCAGCAGGGAAGGGGGGCACACTGAAGCTTTCTTT. Translation: CASREGGHTEAFF.

The table lists this clone with a few counts. V is TRBV27 and J is TRBJ1-2; D is perhaps TRBD1 (5 bases). The CDR3 has 12 amino acids. V was trimmed by 3 bases and J by 8 bases, leaving 10 bases between them. Germline V CDR1 and CDR2: MNHEY, SMNVEV (reference sequence). CDR3 sequence: CASSLEGRGYTF. The CDR3, as DNA: TGTGCCAGCAGTTTGGAGGGGAGAGGCTACACCTTC.

This clone was counted only a few times. V and J are TRBV6-1 and TRBJ2-1; TRBD2 matches 8 bases. In germline, CDR1 is MNHNS, CDR2 SASEGT. The CDR3 loop spans 17 amino acids. V shed 2 bases, J shed 5 bases, and the junction held 11 bases outside the gene matches. CDR3 DNA sequence: TGTGCCAGCAGTGAACGAGTCACTAGCGGACCAAACAATGAGCAGTTCTTC. The encoded protein is CASSERVTSGPNNEQFF.

A few counts support this clone. DNA of the CDR3: TGTGCCAGCAGCCGTGGACTAGCGGGACTAGATGAGCAGTTCTTC. It codes for CASSRGLAGLDEQFF. This chain uses TRBV7-3 with TRBJ2-1, with TRBD2 matching 12 bases. Germline trimming cut 5 bases from V and 8 bases from J; bases unmatched to any gene: 7. From germline, CDR1 is SGHTA and CDR2 FQGTGA. CDR3 length equals 15 residues. Together with reference TRBV7-3 and TRBJ2-1, the CDR3 gives the full variable domain: GAGVSQTPSNKVTEKGKYVELRCDPISGHTALYWYRQSLGQGPEFLIYFQGTGAADDSGLPNDRFFAVRPEGSVSTLKIQRTERGDSAVYLCASSRGLAGLDEQFFGPGTRLTVL.

This clone has ten or more counts. The rearrangement links TRBV7-8 to TRBJ1-4, with D uncertain. V lost 1 base and J 0 bases, leaving 9 bases between the germline ends. CDR1 is SGHVS, CDR2 FQNEAQ, per germline. The CDR3 has 16 residues. The CDR3 here is CASSLELGTTNEKLFF. CDR3 DNA: TGTGCCAGCAGCTTAGAGTTAGGGACAACTAATGAAAAACTGTTTTTT.

A few counts support this clone. CDR3 loop: CASSGIISSTQYF. CDR3 coding DNA: TGTGCCAGCAGTGGGATAATCTCCAGTACGCAGTATTTT. This rearrangement joins TRBV25-1 to TRBJ2-3; no clear D gene. The germline CDR1 and CDR2 sequences are MGHDK and SYGVNS. Trimming took off 4 bases at V and 8 bases at J, with 13 bases between the two ends. There are 13 residues in the CDR3.

This clone was detected a few times. Other nucleotide sequences from this sample produce the same CDR3. The rearrangement joins TRBV4-2 to TRBJ1-2; TRBD1 matches 7 bases. V trimming: 5 bases; J trimming: 4 bases; junction bases outside the gene matches: 10. Germline CDR1 reads LGHNA; CDR2 reads YNFKEQ. The CDR3 covers 15 residues. Here the CDR3 DNA reads TGTGCCAGCAGCTTACAAGGAACAGGGGCCTATGGCTACACCTTC. It is translated as CASSLQGTGAYGYTF.